This TCR beta chain is drawn from a study of immune evolution from preneoplasia to lung adenocarcinoma. Overall study: HLA loss of heterozygosity: approximately 7.5% AIS, about 15% MIA, 30% to 35% ADC, none AAH.

Between the trimmed V and J ends, which lost 5 bases and 3 bases, there was a span of 10 bases. Germline CDR1 reads MDHEN; CDR2 reads SYDVKM. CDR3 length: 13 residues. This clone appeared once. Its cognate antigen is unknown. Repertoires were generated with immunoSEQ multiplex PCR, while TCRdb's copy carries only in-frame clones and drops some. Among 8,000 or so clones listed, around 75% were seen once. H&E slides confirmed each diagnosis, reviewed by two pathologists independently. Study-wide findings and caveats: Normal lung had highest clonality; later lesions appeared denser, more diverse.

The chain uses TRBV28 and TRBJ1-2; D call uncertain. The receptor comes from an older person with lung adenocarcinoma. The sequenced sample consisted of FFPE minimally invasive lung adenocarcinoma tissue. In DNA, the CDR3 is TGTGCCAGCAGTGAGACTGGGGACTATGGCTACACCTTC. This codes for CASSETGDYGYTF.